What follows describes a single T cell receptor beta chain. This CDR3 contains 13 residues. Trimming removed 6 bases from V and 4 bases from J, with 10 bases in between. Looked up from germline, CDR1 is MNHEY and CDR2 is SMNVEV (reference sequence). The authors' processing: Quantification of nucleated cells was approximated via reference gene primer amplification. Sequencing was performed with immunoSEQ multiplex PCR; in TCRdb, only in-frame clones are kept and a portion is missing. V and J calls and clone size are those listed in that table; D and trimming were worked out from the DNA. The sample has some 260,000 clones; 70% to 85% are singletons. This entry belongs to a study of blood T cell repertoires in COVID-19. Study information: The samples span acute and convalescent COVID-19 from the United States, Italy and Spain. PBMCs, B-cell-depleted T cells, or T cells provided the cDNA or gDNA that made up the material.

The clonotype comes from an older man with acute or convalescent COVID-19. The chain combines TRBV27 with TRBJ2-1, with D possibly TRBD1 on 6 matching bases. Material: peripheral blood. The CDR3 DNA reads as TGTGCCAGCAGGCAGGGGCTTTACAATGAGCAGTTCTTC. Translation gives CASRQGLYNEQFF.